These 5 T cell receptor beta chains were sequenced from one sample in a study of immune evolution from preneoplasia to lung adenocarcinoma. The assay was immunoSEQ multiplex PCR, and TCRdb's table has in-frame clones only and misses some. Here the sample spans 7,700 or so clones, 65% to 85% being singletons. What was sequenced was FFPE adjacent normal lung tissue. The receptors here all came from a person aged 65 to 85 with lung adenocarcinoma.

The CDR3 bases are TGTGCCACTCAACAGGGGGACACCGGGGAGCTGTTTTTT. This translates into CATQQGDTGELFF. The V call is TRBV6-5, the J call TRBJ2-2; 8 bases map to TRBD1. V shed 10 bases and J 3 bases; nucleotides not matched to a gene: 4. Germline loops: CDR1 MNHEY, CDR2 SVGAGI. This CDR3 has 13 residues.

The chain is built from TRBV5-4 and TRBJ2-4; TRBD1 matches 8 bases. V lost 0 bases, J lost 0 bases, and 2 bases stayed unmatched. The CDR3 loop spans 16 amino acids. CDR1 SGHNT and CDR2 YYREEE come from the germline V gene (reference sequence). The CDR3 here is CASSLVGTGAKNIQYF. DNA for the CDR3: TGTGCCAGCAGCTTGGTCGGGACAGGAGCCAAAAACATTCAGTACTTC.

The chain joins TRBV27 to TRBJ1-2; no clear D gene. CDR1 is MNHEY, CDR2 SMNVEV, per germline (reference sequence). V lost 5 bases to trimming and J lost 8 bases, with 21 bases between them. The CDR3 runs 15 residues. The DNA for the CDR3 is TGTGCCAGCAGTCCCACCCCTCGGGGATCGAGAGGCTACACCTTC. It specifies CASSPTPRGSRGYTF.

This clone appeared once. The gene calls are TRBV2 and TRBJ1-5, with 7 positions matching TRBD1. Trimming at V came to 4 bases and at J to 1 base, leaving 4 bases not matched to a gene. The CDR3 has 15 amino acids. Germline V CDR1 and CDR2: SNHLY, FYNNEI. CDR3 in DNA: TGTGCCAGCAGTGCGAGGGGGCAGAGCAATCAGCCCCAGCATTTT. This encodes CASSARGQSNQPQHF. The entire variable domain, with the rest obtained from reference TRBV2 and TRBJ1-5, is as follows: EPEVTQTPSHQVTQMGQEVILRCVPISNHLYFYWYRQILGQKVEFLVSFYNNEISEKSEIFDDQFSVERPDGSNFTLKIRSTKLEDSAMYFCASSARGQSNQPQHFGDGTRLSIL.

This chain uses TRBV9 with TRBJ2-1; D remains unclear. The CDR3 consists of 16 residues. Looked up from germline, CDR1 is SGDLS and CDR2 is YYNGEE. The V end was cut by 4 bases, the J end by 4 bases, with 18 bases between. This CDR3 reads CASSLTSSDGYNEQFF. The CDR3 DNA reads TGTGCCAGCAGCCTGACTTCTTCGGACGGTTACAATGAGCAGTTCTTC.